Listed below are T cell receptor beta chains from one sample, sequenced in a study of OX40 agonist ivuxolimab in advanced cancers. Data came from immunoSEQ multiplex PCR; TCRdb stores just in-frame clones and leaves some out. The data hold approximately 62,000 clones, with 70% to 90% observed a single time. This sample comprised CD4+ or CD8+ T cells sorted from blood, obtained in a trial of the OX40 agonist ivuxolimab. The receptors were gathered from an adult with an advanced solid tumor such as melanoma, head and neck, liver or kidney cancer. Each CDR3 is given with its conserved first and last residue. A D gene is named only where the DNA matches it firmly. Clone size appears in some rows only: once, few, many, or a class for an expanded clone.

j_call | d_call | v_call | clone_size | cdr3_aa | cdr3_nt
TRBJ1-2 | TRBD1 | TRBV7-8 | . | CASSLDRTNYGYTF | TGTGCCAGCAGCTTGGACAGGACTAACTATGGCTACACCTTC
TRBJ1-5 | TRBD1 | TRBV2 | . | CASSDGGGRQPQHF | TGTGCCAGCAGTGACGGAGGGGGCAGGCAGCCCCAGCATTTT
TRBJ1-2 | TRBD1 | TRBV9 | . | CASSGGYRGHYGYTF | TGTGCCAGCAGCGGGGGGTACAGGGGTCACTATGGCTACACCTTC
TRBJ2-1 | TRBD2 | TRBV6-5 | . | CASSYVAGGPNEQFF | TGTGCCAGCAGTTACGTAGCGGGAGGGCCCAATGAGCAGTTCTTC
TRBJ2-7 | TRBD2 | TRBV29-1 | . | CSVGPGLGGAYEQYF | TGCAGCGTTGGCCCGGGACTAGGCGGGGCCTACGAGCAGTACTTC
TRBJ1-6 | . | TRBV9 | few | CASSVGGQGSPLHF | TGTGCCAGCAGCGTAGGGGGGCAGGGGTCACCCCTCCACTTT
TRBJ2-7 | . | TRBV14 | . | CASSPSGRYEQYF | TGTGCCAGCAGCCCGTCAGGGAGGTACGAGCAGTACTTC
TRBJ1-1 | . | TRBV6-1 | . | CASSEPPWTAFF | TGTGCCAGCAGTGAACCCCCCTGGACGGCTTTCTTT
TRBJ1-4 | . | TRBV7-9 | . | CASSLNWGMVF | TGTGCCAGCAGCTTAAATTGGGGCATGGTTTTT
TRBJ2-7 | TRBD2 | TRBV7-9 | . | CASSPRTSGDNYEQYF | TGTGCCAGCAGCCCTAGGACTAGCGGGGATAACTACGAGCAGTACTTC
TRBJ2-7 | . | TRBV5-1 | . | CASSLGRVNEQYF | TGCGCCAGCAGCTTGGGCAGGGTCAACGAGCAGTACTTC
TRBJ1-5 | . | TRBV5-6 | . | CASSLAGSQPQHF | TGTGCCAGCAGCTTGGCAGGGAGTCAGCCCCAGCATTTT
TRBJ1-2 | . | TRBV6-1 | once | CASEGDNYGYTF | TGTGCCTCGGAGGGCGATAACTATGGCTACACCTTC
TRBJ1-2 | TRBD1 | TRBV6-1 | . | CAIYRGLRNYGYTF | TGTGCCATTTACAGGGGGCTAAGGAACTATGGCTACACCTTC
TRBJ1-4 | . | TRBV29-1 | . | CSVWGTPEGDEKLFF | TGCAGCGTTTGGGGGACTCCAGAGGGGGACGAAAAACTGTTTTTT
TRBJ1-1 | TRBD1 | TRBV7-9 | once | CASSPRDRGSTEAFF | TGTGCCAGCAGCCCGAGGGACAGGGGGAGCACTGAAGCTTTCTTT
TRBJ2-1 | . | TRBV25-1 | . | CASRGYVYEQFF | TGTGCCAGCAGGGGCTATGTTTATGAGCAGTTCTTC
TRBJ2-7 | . | TRBV28 | . | CASSLRGVDYEQYF | TGTGCCAGCAGTTTGAGGGGGGTGGACTACGAGCAGTACTTC
TRBJ1-4 | . | TRBV14 | . | CASSRGAATNEKLFF | TGTGCCAGCAGCCGGGGGGCGGCTACTAATGAAAAACTGTTTTTT
TRBJ1-3 | . | TRBV4-1 | . | CASSQAGGAGNTIYF | TGCGCCAGCAGCCAGGCCGGGGGCGCCGGAAACACCATATATTTT
TRBJ2-1 | TRBD2 | TRBV7-6 | . | CASSLEAGSRNEQFF | TGTGCCAGCAGCTTAGAAGCGGGATCCCGCAATGAGCAGTTCTTC
TRBJ2-1 | . | TRBV7-9 | once | CASSFSSYNEQFF | TGTGCCAGCAGCTTTAGCTCCTACAATGAGCAGTTCTTC
TRBJ1-5 | . | TRBV6-6 | once | CASSYSDTARQPQHF | TGTGCCAGCAGTTACTCGGACACGGCGAGGCAGCCCCAGCATTTT
TRBJ1-1 | . | TRBV7-9 | . | CASSLVLVPNTEAFF | TGTGCCAGCAGCTTAGTACTGGTTCCGAACACTGAAGCTTTCTTT
TRBJ2-1 | TRBD2 | TRBV6-1 | . | CASSIAGGTAEQFF | TGTGCCAGCAGTATAGCGGGAGGTACCGCCGAGCAGTTCTTC
TRBJ2-1 | . | TRBV2 | once | CASSGGLGYNEQFF | TGTGCCAGCAGTGGGGGGCTGGGCTACAATGAGCAGTTCTTC
TRBJ2-6 | . | TRBV11-2 | . | CASSRSGRFQDSGANVLTF | TGTGCCAGCAGCCGCAGTGGTCGTTTCCAGGACTCTGGGGCCAACGTCCTGACTTTC